One and the same sample provided the 25 T cell receptor beta chains below, sequenced in a study of monozygotic twins with inflammatory bowel disease. With the 5' RACE reads reprocessed, TCRdb shows one record per CDR3 protein and no DNA. Here the sample table reports approximately 300,000 distinct CDR3 sequences. Sequenced sample: blood. Every receptor here comes from a human donor with ulcerative colitis or Crohn's disease, or a healthy co-twin of an affected twin (not recorded which).

The rearrangement uses TRBV6-5 and TRBJ2-7; TCRdb calls TRBD1, which cannot be checked without DNA. Germline loops: CDR1 MNHEY, CDR2 SVGAGI. The CDR3 has 17 amino acids. The CDR3 spells CASSYHGLWGRAYEQYF.

This chain connects TRBV7-2 to TRBJ1-2; TCRdb proposes TRBD1, but this gene call is untestable without DNA. This CDR3 spans 13 amino acids. Germline V CDR1 and CDR2: SGHTA, FQGNSA. CDR3 amino acids: CASSQQGAYGYTF. Full variable domain (rest looked up from reference TRBV7-2 and TRBJ1-2): GAGVSQSPSNKVTEKGKDVELRCDPISGHTALYWYRQSLGQGLEFLIYFQGNSAPDKSGLPSDRFSAERTGGSVSTLTIQRTQQEDSAVYLCASSQQGAYGYTFGSGTRLTVV.

The chain uses TRBV2 and TRBJ2-3. Germline assignment: CDR1 SNHLY and CDR2 FYNNEI. The CDR3 has 14 residues. The CDR3 loop is CASLSRASTDTQYF.

The chain couples TRBV7-9 to TRBJ1-2. Looked up from germline, CDR1 is SEHNR and CDR2 is FQNEAQ (reference sequence). There are 15 residues in the CDR3. This CDR3 is CASTAIRGPTGGYTF.

The chain is built from TRBV24-1 and TRBJ2-5. The CDR3 consists of 12 residues. Germline assignment: CDR1 KGHDR and CDR2 SFDVKD. CDR3 sequence reads: CATSDLAETQYF.

The chain couples TRBV6-2 or TRBV6-3 to TRBJ1-5; TCRdb calls TRBD1, which cannot be checked without DNA. The germline gives CDR1 MNHEY, CDR2 SVGEGT. The CDR3 loop spans 14 amino acids. The CDR3 sequence: CASSKDRGAQPQHF.

The CDR3 sequence: CATSPRTGPGEQYF. The genes are TRBV15 and TRBJ2-7; TCRdb calls TRBD1, which cannot be checked without DNA. Per the germline V gene, CDR1 is LNHNV and CDR2 is YYDKDF (reference sequence). The CDR3 consists of 14 residues.

This chain links TRBV21-1 with TRBJ1-2; TCRdb's D call, TRBD1, is unchecked because there is no DNA. TRBV21-1 is described as a pseudogene. The CDR3 covers 15 residues. The CDR3 reads CASSKARSQGYGYTF.

This chain connects TRBV4-1 to TRBJ2-5. The CDR3 has 12 residues. The germline V gene has CDR1 MGHRA and CDR2 YSYEKL. CDR3: CASSHPWETQYF.

This chain joins TRBV9 and TRBJ2-5; the TCRdb D gene call, TRBD1, has no DNA to confirm it. The germline V gene has CDR1 SGDLS and CDR2 YYNGEE. The CDR3 runs to 16 residues. This chain's CDR3 is CASSAGHADFLETQYF. The complete variable domain, with remaining parts taken from reference TRBV9 and TRBJ2-5, reads DSGVTQTPKHLITATGQRVTLRCSPRSGDLSVYWYQQSLDQGLQFLIQYYNGEERAKGNILERFSAQQFPDLHSELNLSSLELGDSALYFCASSAGHADFLETQYFGPGTRLLVL.

The chain combines TRBV7-9 with TRBJ2-7. CDR3 size: 13 residues. Germline V gene sequence: CDR1 SEHNR, CDR2 FQNEAQ (reference sequence). CDR3 sequence: CASSLASVYEQYF.

Here the CDR3 reads CASSPNLGEQYF. The rearrangement links TRBV7-2 to TRBJ2-7. This CDR3 has 12 amino acids. Germline lookup yields CDR1 SGHTA and CDR2 FQGNSA.

The V and J genes are TRBV5-1 and TRBJ2-3; TCRdb indicates TRBD1, and absent DNA this call remains unverified. The CDR3 extends over 13 amino acids. CDR1 is SGHRS, CDR2 YFSETQ, per germline. CDR3 sequence: CASSLVGHPAQYF.

This chain uses TRBV6-5 with TRBJ2-7. This CDR3 is built from 11 residues. The germline gives CDR1 MNHEY, CDR2 SVGAGI. The chain's CDR3 is CASRRAAKQYF.

The gene calls are TRBV7-8 and TRBJ2-2; TCRdb's D gene call, TRBD2, goes unchecked for lack of DNA. Germline assignment: CDR1 SGHVS and CDR2 FQNEAQ. The CDR3 consists of 17 residues. The CDR3 here is CASSLVGGTVGTGELFF.

The chain combines TRBV28 with TRBJ2-7; TCRdb picks TRBD1, but there is no DNA to check that call. The germline V gene has CDR1 MDHEN and CDR2 SYDVKM. The length of the CDR3 is 15 residues. The CDR3 is CASSTRGGGSYEQYF.

This sequence joins TRBV20-1 and TRBJ2-7; absent DNA, TCRdb's TRBD1 call cannot be checked. CDR3 length: 17 amino acids. The germline CDR1 and CDR2 sequences are DFQATT and SNEGSKA (reference sequence). Here the CDR3 reads CSADMGGATTPLYEQYF.

The rearrangement links TRBV6-1 to TRBJ1-1; the D gene TCRdb calls, TRBD1, cannot be checked with no DNA. The CDR3 sequence is 16 residues long. Germline loops: CDR1 MNHNS, CDR2 SASEGT. The CDR3: CASIPRDRGRGTEAFF.

The V and J genes are TRBV4-3 and TRBJ2-5; TCRdb proposes TRBD1, but this gene call is untestable without DNA. The germline V gene encodes CDR1 LGHNA and CDR2 YSLEER. The CDR3 extends over 16 amino acids. This chain's CDR3 is CASSQRMTGNGETQYF.

The V gene is TRBV7-8, the J gene TRBJ2-7; the TCRdb D gene call, TRBD1, has no DNA to confirm it. There are 15 residues in the CDR3. Germline loops: CDR1 SGHVS, CDR2 FQNEAQ. CDR3 region: CASRNPGQGAYEQYF.

This chain uses TRBV20-1 with TRBJ1-5; checking the TCRdb D call of TRBD1 is not possible without DNA. CDR3 length equals 16 residues. Germline CDR1 and CDR2: DFQATT and SNEGSKA (reference sequence). The CDR3 protein is CSAPDRASGGNQPQHF.

The J gene is TRBJ2-7, the V gene TRBV4-3. This CDR3 contains 14 residues. CDR1 is LGHNA, CDR2 YSLEER, per germline. CDR3 amino acids: CASSQLVASGEQYF.

CDR3 in amino acids: CASSLFELWGYEQYF. The V call is TRBV7-2, the J call TRBJ2-7; TCRdb gives TRBD1 as the D gene, but with no DNA this cannot be confirmed. Per the germline V gene, CDR1 is SGHTA and CDR2 is FQGNSA. The CDR3 has 15 amino acids.

This chain joins TRBV28 and TRBJ1-2. This CDR3 has 12 residues. The germline V gene encodes CDR1 MDHEN and CDR2 SYDVKM. The CDR3 spells CASSPLPSGYTF.

The chain recombines TRBV12-3 or TRBV12-4 with TRBJ1-4. This CDR3 has 14 residues. The CDR3 protein is CASSTTFTNEKLFF.